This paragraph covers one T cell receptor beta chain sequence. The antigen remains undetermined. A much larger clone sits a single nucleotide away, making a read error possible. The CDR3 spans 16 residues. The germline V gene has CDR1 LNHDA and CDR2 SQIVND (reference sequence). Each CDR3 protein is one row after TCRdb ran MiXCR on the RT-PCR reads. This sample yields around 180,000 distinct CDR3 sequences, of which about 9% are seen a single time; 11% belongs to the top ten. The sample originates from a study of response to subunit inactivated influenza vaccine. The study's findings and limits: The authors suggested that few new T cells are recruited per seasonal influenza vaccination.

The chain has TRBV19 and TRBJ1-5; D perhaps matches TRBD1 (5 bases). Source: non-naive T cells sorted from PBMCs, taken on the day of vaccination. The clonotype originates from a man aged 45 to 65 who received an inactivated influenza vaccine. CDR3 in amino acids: CASSIDRPRGNQPHHF. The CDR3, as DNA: TGTGCCAGTAGTATAGATCGTCCGAGGGGTAATCAGCCCCACCATTTT.